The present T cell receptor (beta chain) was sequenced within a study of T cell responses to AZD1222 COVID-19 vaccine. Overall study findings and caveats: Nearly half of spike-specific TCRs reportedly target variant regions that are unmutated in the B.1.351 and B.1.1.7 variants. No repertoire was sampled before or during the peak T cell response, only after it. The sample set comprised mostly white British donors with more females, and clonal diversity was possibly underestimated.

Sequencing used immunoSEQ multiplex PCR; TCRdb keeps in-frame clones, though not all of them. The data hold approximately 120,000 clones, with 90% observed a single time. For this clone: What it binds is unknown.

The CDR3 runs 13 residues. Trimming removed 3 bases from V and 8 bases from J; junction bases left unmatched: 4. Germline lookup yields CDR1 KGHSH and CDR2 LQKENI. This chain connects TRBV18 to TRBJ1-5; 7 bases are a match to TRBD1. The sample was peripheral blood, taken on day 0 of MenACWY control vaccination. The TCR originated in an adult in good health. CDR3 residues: CASSPDREKPQHF. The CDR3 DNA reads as TGTGCCAGCTCACCTGACAGGGAAAAGCCCCAGCATTTT.